This passage covers 31 T cell receptor beta chains from one sample sequenced in a study of cytomegalovirus exposure and HLA in healthy donors. Clones were sequenced by immunoSEQ multiplex PCR, and TCRdb holds only the in-frame ones, with some missing. The sample has over 250,000 clones; approximately 86% are singletons. Source material: PBMCs. All receptors come from a woman aged 25 to 39 in good health and CMV-seropositive.

The sample holds one count of this clone. The chain has TRBV30 and TRBJ2-1, with unresolved D. The length of the CDR3 is 15 residues. Trimming pared 2 bases from V and 3 bases from J, leaving 14 bases between. CDR1 and CDR2 from the germline V gene are GTSNPN and SVGIG (reference sequence). CDR3 in DNA: TGTGCCTGGAGTTCACGGGTGGCAGTCTACAATGAGCAGTTCTTC. It specifies CAWSSRVAVYNEQFF.

This chain links TRBV19 with TRBJ2-1; D is unresolved. This CDR3 comprises 10 residues. CDR1 LNHDA and CDR2 SQIVND come from the germline V gene (reference sequence). V was shortened by 5 bases and J by 5 bases, with 1 base between the two germline ends. In nucleotides, the CDR3 is TGTGCCAGTAGTGACAATGAGCAGTTCTTC. It yields the protein CASSDNEQFF.

The V and J genes are TRBV5-4 and TRBJ2-2; 11 bases align to TRBD2. This CDR3 comprises 16 residues. The germline V gene encodes CDR1 SGHNT and CDR2 YYREEE (reference sequence). V was clipped by 4 bases and J by 4 bases; unmatched bases: 6. In DNA, the CDR3 is TGTGCCAGCAGCCTAGCGGGAGGCTTCGGCACCGGGGAGCTGTTTTTT. Amino acids: CASSLAGGFGTGELFF.

This chain links TRBV27 with TRBJ1-6; D perhaps matches TRBD1 (5 bases). The CDR3 loop spans 15 amino acids. V gave up 0 bases and J gave up 5 bases, with 8 bases separating them. The germline gives CDR1 MNHEY, CDR2 SMNVEV (reference sequence). CDR3 DNA sequence: TGTGCCAGCAGTTTATCAAGGGGTAATAATTCACCCCTCCACTTT. Translation gives CASSLSRGNNSPLHF.

The rearrangement joins TRBV29-1 to TRBJ2-7; 9 nucleotides align to TRBD1. The ends lost 3 bases at V and 5 bases at J; junction bases unmatched: 5. The germline CDR1 and CDR2 sequences are SQVTM and ANQGSEA. The length of the CDR3 is 13 residues. Written as DNA, the CDR3 is TGCAGCGTTGATAGGACAGGGGCCCACGAGCAGTACTTC. It codes for CSVDRTGAHEQYF.

This clone came up a few times. This chain joins TRBV10-1 and TRBJ2-1; weak D call: TRBD2 (5 bases). V lost 8 bases to trimming and J lost 6 bases, with 20 bases between them. CDR1 WNHNN and CDR2 SYGVQD come from the germline V gene (reference sequence). The CDR3 has 15 residues. The CDR3 coding sequence is TGCGCCAGCCCTCGTACTAGTTTCGTCGGCAATGAGCAGTTCTTC. It specifies CASPRTSFVGNEQFF.

The chain is built from TRBV28 and TRBJ2-5; TRBD2 agrees at 12 bases. This CDR3 region has 21 residues. J lost 1 base, V lost 2 bases, and 17 bases had no gene match. CDR1 MDHEN and CDR2 SYDVKM come from the germline V gene. This chain's CDR3 is CASSLVSPLAGGPESQETQYF. CDR3 in DNA: TGTGCCAGCAGTTTAGTATCCCCCCTAGCGGGAGGGCCGGAATCCCAAGAGACCCAGTACTTC.

The chain links TRBV18 to TRBJ2-7, with 7 nucleotides matching TRBD2. Trimming cost V 3 bases and J 3 bases; bases outside gene matches: 2. The CDR3 has 13 residues. From germline, CDR1 is KGHSH and CDR2 LQKENI. The CDR3 is CASSPGGIYEQYF. For the CDR3, the DNA is TGTGCCAGCTCACCGGGAGGGATCTACGAGCAGTACTTC. Full variable domain (remainder filled in from reference TRBV18 and TRBJ2-7): NAGVMQNPRHLVRRRGQEARLRCSPMKGHSHVYWYRQLPEEGLKFMVYLQKENIIDESGMPKERFSAEFPKEGPSILRIQQVVRGDSAAYFCASSPGGIYEQYFGPGTRLTVT.

V usage is TRBV4-1 and J usage is TRBJ2-2, with D tentatively TRBD2 (5 bases). V gave up 2 bases and J gave up 5 bases, with 12 bases separating them. CDR3 size: 15 residues. Germline CDR1 MGHRA, CDR2 YSYEKL. CDR3: CASSQYHGVTGELFF. CDR3 in DNA: TGCGCCAGCAGCCAATATCACGGGGTAACCGGGGAGCTGTTTTTT.

This chain connects TRBV11-2 to TRBJ1-4; D gene ambiguous. The CDR3 spans 16 residues. Deletions cut 5 bases from V and 6 bases from J, with 19 bases between. The germline CDR1 and CDR2 sequences are SGHAT and FQNNGV. Written as DNA, the CDR3 is TGTGCCAGCAGCGTAGGATCCGGCGGAACCGATGAAAAACTGTTTTTT. Protein: CASSVGSGGTDEKLFF.

This chain connects TRBV4-2 to TRBJ2-7; D might be TRBD1 (6 bases). The germline gives CDR1 LGHNA, CDR2 YNFKEQ. CDR3 length: 14 residues. The ends were cut back, 1 base at V and 2 bases at J, with 9 bases in the middle. The CDR3 reads CASSQAGQTYEQYF. In DNA form, the CDR3 reads TGTGCCAGCAGCCAAGCTGGACAGACCTACGAGCAGTACTTC.

The rearrangement joins TRBV6-1 to TRBJ2-7; 8 positions agree with TRBD2. The CDR3 is made up of 16 amino acids. V lost 4 bases to trimming and J lost 9 bases; unmatched junction nucleotides: 17. Germline CDR1 MNHNS, CDR2 SASEGT. CDR3 nucleotides: TGTGCCAGCAGTGGTATACGAAGCGGGAGCCCCCGGTGGCAGTACTTC. Its translation is CASSGIRSGSPRWQYF.

The CDR3 DNA reads as TGTGCCAGCAGTGGGATCAGGGCTAACACTGAAGCTTTCTTT. Protein: CASSGIRANTEAFF. The rearrangement uses TRBV2 and TRBJ1-1; possibly TRBD1 for D (5 bases). The CDR3 is 14 residues long. Between the trimmed V and J ends, which lost 4 bases and 2 bases, there was a span of 11 bases. Germline V lookup: CDR1 SNHLY, CDR2 FYNNEI.

A single count supports this clone. The chain combines TRBV21-1 with TRBJ2-7; the D call in the table, TRBD2, was not verified against the DNA. TRBV21-1 is a pseudogene segment. CDR3 length equals 17 residues. The CDR3: CASSTNSGLAGVHEQYF. In DNA form, the CDR3 reads TGTGCCAGCAGCACAAACTCCGGACTAGCGGGAGTACACGAGCAGTACTTC.

The gene calls are TRBV5-1 and TRBJ1-6; 7 bases map to TRBD1. Germline V CDR1 and CDR2: SGHRS, YFSETQ. CDR3 length: 13 residues. V was clipped by 4 bases and J by 9 bases; unmatched bases: 4. In DNA form, the CDR3 reads TGCGCCAGCAGCGCGGGACAGAGTTCACCCCTCCACTTT. Protein product: CASSAGQSSPLHF.

A single count supports this clone. DNA for the CDR3: TGTGCCAGCAGCCAACCAGGGGGCCCCTACGAGCAGTACTTC. This translates into CASSQPGGPYEQYF. The chain links TRBV4-2 to TRBJ2-7; the match to TRBD1 covers 8 bases. The V and J ends lost 2 bases and 2 bases, in that order; junction bases with no gene match: 2. The germline CDR1 and CDR2 sequences are LGHNA and YNFKEQ. This CDR3 region has 14 residues.

V and J are TRBV30 and TRBJ1-4, with D hard to call. CDR3 length: 12 residues. The germline CDR1 and CDR2 sequences are GTSNPN and SVGIG (reference sequence). In nucleotides, the CDR3 is TGTGTCGGTAGAGCACTTGGGGAAAAACTGTTTTTT. Protein: CVGRALGEKLFF.

The J gene is TRBJ1-2, the V gene TRBV27; tentatively, D is TRBD1 (5 bases). With 6 bases removed from V and 2 bases from J, the gap between germline ends came to 7 bases. CDR1 MNHEY and CDR2 SMNVEV come from the germline V gene (reference sequence). The CDR3 has 12 residues. CDR3 sequence reads: CASRTVNYGYTF. DNA for the CDR3: TGTGCCAGCAGGACAGTCAACTATGGCTACACCTTC.

The chain links TRBV5-1 to TRBJ2-7, with unresolved D. The germline V and J ends were trimmed by 0 bases and 5 bases, with 6 bases remaining between them. Germline V CDR1 and CDR2: SGHRS, YFSETQ. This CDR3 spans 12 amino acids. This CDR3 reads CASSLVNNEQYF. The CDR3 DNA follows: TGCGCCAGCAGCTTGGTTAATAACGAGCAGTACTTC.

The chain uses TRBV7-9 and TRBJ2-7; a possible D gene is TRBD1 (6 bases). The CDR3 sequence is 12 residues long. CDR1 is SEHNR and CDR2 is FQNEAQ in the germline V gene (reference sequence). Between the trimmed V and J ends, which lost 5 bases and 9 bases, there was a span of 14 bases. This CDR3 reads CASSPQGRGQYF. Written as DNA, the CDR3 is TGTGCCAGCAGCCCACAGGGTCGTGGGCAGTACTTC.

This chain uses TRBV27 with TRBJ2-3; 7 nucleotides line up with TRBD2. The CDR3 is 14 amino acids. V dropped 7 bases and J dropped 6; count of bases not matched to a gene: 10. CDR1 and CDR2 (germline): MNHEY, SMNVEV (reference sequence). CDR3 in amino acids: CASTNRGSTDTQYF. DNA for the CDR3: TGTGCCAGCACGAACCGCGGGAGTACGGATACGCAGTATTTT.

There are a few counts of this clone. The chain is built from TRBV6-5 and TRBJ1-2; 7 bases fit TRBD1. Per germline, CDR1 MNHEY and CDR2 SVGAGI. J was trimmed by 6 bases and V by 7 bases; bases with no gene match: 11. CDR3 length equals 14 residues. DNA of the CDR3: TGTGCCAGCATACAGACAGGGAGAGTTGATGGCTACACCTTC. It is translated as CASIQTGRVDGYTF.

V gene TRBV10-2 combines with J gene TRBJ2-3; the D gene is possibly TRBD1 (6 bases). V shed 2 bases and J shed 5 bases, with 8 bases lying between them. This CDR3 has 13 amino acids. CDR1 and CDR2 (germline): WSHSY, SAAADI. DNA for the CDR3: TGCGCCAGCAGTGAGATGACAGGAGATACGCAGTATTTT. Protein: CASSEMTGDTQYF.

V and J are TRBV5-1 and TRBJ2-5; D unresolved. CDR3 length: 14 amino acids. Germline-derived CDR1 and CDR2 are SGHRS and YFSETQ. V shed 0 bases and J shed 2 bases, with 8 bases lying between them. Written as DNA, the CDR3 is TGCGCCAGCAGCTTGGACTTACAACAAGAGACCCAGTACTTC. It codes for CASSLDLQQETQYF.

This clone has only a few counts. J is TRBJ2-5 and V is TRBV9; D perhaps matches TRBD1 (6 bases). Germline CDR1 reads SGDLS; CDR2 reads YYNGEE. V was cut by 4 bases and J by 4 bases, with 14 bases left in between. CDR3 length equals 14 residues. The CDR3 here is CASSIQGSLETQYF. The CDR3 nucleotides are TGTGCCAGCAGCATACAGGGTTCCTTAGAGACCCAGTACTTC. The whole variable domain, filled in from reference TRBV9 and TRBJ2-5, reads DSGVTQTPKHLITATGQRVTLRCSPRSGDLSVYWYQQSLDQGLQFLIQYYNGEERAKGNILERFSAQQFPDLHSELNLSSLELGDSALYFCASSIQGSLETQYFGPGTRLLVL.

The chain is built from TRBV19 and TRBJ2-7; 9 positions agree with TRBD2. Germline assignment: CDR1 LNHDA and CDR2 SQIVND (reference sequence). This CDR3 spans 15 amino acids. V shed 0 bases and J 2 bases; nucleotides not matched to a gene: 2. CDR3 coding DNA: TGTGCCAGTAGTATAGATGTAGCGGGAGCCTACGAGCAGTACTTC. Its protein product is CASSIDVAGAYEQYF. Combining the CDR3 with reference TRBV19 and TRBJ2-7 gives the whole variable domain DGGITQSPKYLFRKEGQNVTLSCEQNLNHDAMYWYRQDPGQGLRLIYYSQIVNDFQKGDIAEGYSVSREKKESFPLTVTSAQKNPTAFYLCASSIDVAGAYEQYFGPGTRLTVT.

The CDR3 is CASSLPDQGNYGYTF. The CDR3 DNA reads TGTGCCAGCAGCTTGCCCGACCAAGGGAACTATGGCTACACCTTC. The V gene is TRBV5-4, the J gene TRBJ1-2; no clear D. V shed 1 base and J shed 2 bases, with 12 bases lying between them. This CDR3 contains 15 residues. Germline V gene sequence: CDR1 SGHNT, CDR2 YYREEE (reference sequence).

The chain has TRBV5-1 and TRBJ2-5; D uncertain. The CDR3 is made up of 13 amino acids. Germline CDR1 and CDR2: SGHRS and YFSETQ. V shed 5 bases and J shed 2 bases, with 10 bases lying between them. CDR3 nucleotide sequence: TGCGCCAGCAGGGCGGCAGTGCAAGAGACCCAGTACTTC. Its protein product is CASRAAVQETQYF.

This sequence joins TRBV18 and TRBJ1-5, with D perhaps TRBD1 (5 bases). V was clipped by 4 bases and J by 0 bases, with 19 bases between them. The germline CDR1 and CDR2 sequences are KGHSH and LQKENI. The CDR3 has 18 residues. The CDR3 DNA follows: TGTGCCAGCTCACTACGATCCCCAGGGCCCAATAGCAATCAGCCCCAGCATTTT. Translated: CASSLRSPGPNSNQPQHF.

The V gene is TRBV4-3, the J gene TRBJ2-7; D is unresolved. V lost 1 base to trimming and J lost 8 bases, with 15 bases between them. The length of the CDR3 is 14 residues. In germline, CDR1 is LGHNA, CDR2 YSLEER. In DNA, the CDR3 is TGCGCCAGCAGCCAAGCAGGAGCGACCCAACAGCAGTACTTC. It translates to CASSQAGATQQQYF.

This rearrangement joins TRBV28 to TRBJ1-1, with D tentatively TRBD1 (6 bases). In germline, CDR1 is MDHEN, CDR2 SYDVKM. Trimming took 4 bases from V and 3 from J, leaving 9 bases between them. The CDR3 covers 13 residues. DNA of the CDR3: TGTGCCAGCAGTTCCGGGGGCTACACTGAAGCTTTCTTT. Protein sequence: CASSSGGYTEAFF.